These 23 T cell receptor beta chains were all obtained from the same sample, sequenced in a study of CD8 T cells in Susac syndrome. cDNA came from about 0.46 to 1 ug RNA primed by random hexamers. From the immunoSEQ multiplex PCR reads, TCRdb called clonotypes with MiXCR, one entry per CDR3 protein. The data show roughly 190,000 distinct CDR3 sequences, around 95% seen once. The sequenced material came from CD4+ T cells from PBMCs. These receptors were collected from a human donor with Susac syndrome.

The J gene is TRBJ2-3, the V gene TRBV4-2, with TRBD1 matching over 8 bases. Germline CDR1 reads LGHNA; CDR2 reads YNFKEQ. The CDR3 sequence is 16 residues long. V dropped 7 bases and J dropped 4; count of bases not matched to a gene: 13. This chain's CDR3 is CASTRDRGATPDTQYF. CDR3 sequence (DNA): TGTGCCAGCACAAGAGACAGGGGCGCGACACCAGATACGCAGTATTTT.

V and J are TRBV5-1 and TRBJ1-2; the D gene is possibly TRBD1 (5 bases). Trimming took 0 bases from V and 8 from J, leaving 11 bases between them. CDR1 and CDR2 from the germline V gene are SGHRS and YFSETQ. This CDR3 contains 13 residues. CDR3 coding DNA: TGCGCCAGCAGCTTGGAGGGGAATCAGGGCTACACCTTC. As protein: CASSLEGNQGYTF.

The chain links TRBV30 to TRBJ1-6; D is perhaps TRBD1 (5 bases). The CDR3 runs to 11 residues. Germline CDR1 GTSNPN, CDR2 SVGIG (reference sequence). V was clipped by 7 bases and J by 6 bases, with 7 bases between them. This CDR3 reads CAFQGNSPLHF. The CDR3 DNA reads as TGTGCCTTTCAGGGTAATTCACCCCTCCACTTT. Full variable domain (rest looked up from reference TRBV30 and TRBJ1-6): SQTIHQWPATLVQPVGSPLSLECTVEGTSNPNLYWYRQAAGRGLQLLFYSVGIGQISSEVPQNLSASRPQDRQFILSSKKLLLSDSGFYLCAFQGNSPLHFGNGTRLTVT.

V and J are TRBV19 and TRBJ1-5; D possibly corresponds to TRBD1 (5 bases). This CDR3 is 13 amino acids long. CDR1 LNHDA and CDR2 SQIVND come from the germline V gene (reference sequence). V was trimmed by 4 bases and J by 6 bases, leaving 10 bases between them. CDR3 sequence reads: CASSTGHSQPQHF. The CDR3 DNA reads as TGTGCCAGTAGTACTGGACACAGTCAGCCCCAGCATTTT.

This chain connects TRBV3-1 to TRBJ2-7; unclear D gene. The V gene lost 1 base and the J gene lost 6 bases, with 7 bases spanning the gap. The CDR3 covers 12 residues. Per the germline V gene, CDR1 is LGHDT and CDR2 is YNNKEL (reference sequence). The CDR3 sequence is CASSQVGSEQYF. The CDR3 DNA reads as TGTGCCAGCAGCCAAGTGGGCAGCGAGCAGTACTTC.

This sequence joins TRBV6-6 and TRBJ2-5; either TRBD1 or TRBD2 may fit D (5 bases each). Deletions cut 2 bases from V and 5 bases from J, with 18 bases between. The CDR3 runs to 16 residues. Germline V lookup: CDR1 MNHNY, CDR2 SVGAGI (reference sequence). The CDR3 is CASSYKVRGERETQYF. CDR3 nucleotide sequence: TGTGCCAGCAGTTACAAGGTCCGAGGGGAGCGGGAGACCCAGTACTTC.

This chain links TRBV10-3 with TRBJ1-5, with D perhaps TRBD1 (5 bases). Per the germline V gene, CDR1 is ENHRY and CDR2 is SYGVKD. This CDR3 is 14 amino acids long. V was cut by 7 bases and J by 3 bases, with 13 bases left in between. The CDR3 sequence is CAIKDIGANQPQHF. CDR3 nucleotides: TGTGCCATCAAAGACATAGGGGCCAATCAGCCCCAGCATTTT.

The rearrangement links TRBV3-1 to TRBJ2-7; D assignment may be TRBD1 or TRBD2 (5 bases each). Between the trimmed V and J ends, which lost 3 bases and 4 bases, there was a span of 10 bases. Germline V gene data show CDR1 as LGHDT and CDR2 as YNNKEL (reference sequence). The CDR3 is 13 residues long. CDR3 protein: CASSQRGGYEQYF. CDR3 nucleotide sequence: TGTGCCAGCAGCCAGAGGGGCGGTTACGAGCAGTACTTC.

The CDR3 region has the DNA TGTGCCAGCAGCCACTCCGAGGAGACCCAGTACTTC. It translates to CASSHSEETQYF. V is TRBV3-1 and J is TRBJ2-5; D is unresolved. CDR1 LGHDT and CDR2 YNNKEL come from the germline V gene (reference sequence). V lost 3 bases and J lost 5, with 7 bases in between. The CDR3 consists of 12 residues.

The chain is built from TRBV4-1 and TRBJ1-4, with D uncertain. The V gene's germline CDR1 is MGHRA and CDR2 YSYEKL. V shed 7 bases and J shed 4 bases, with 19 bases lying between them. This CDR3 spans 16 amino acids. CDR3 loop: CASTQSGAGRNEKLFF. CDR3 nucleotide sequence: TGCGCCAGCACCCAGTCGGGAGCAGGACGTAATGAAAAACTGTTTTTT.

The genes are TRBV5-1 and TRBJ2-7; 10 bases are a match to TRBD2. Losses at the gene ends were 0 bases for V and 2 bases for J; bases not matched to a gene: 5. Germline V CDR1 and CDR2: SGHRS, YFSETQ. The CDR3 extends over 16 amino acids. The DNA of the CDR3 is TGCGCCAGCAGCTTGGGCCCGGGACTAGCGACCTACGAGCAGTACTTC. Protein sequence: CASSLGPGLATYEQYF.

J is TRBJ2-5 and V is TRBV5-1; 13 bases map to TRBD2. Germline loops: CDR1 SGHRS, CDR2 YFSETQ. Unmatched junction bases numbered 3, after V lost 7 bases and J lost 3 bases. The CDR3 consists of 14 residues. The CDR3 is CASRGTSGEETQYF. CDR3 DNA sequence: TGCGCCAGCCGAGGGACTAGCGGGGAAGAGACCCAGTACTTC.

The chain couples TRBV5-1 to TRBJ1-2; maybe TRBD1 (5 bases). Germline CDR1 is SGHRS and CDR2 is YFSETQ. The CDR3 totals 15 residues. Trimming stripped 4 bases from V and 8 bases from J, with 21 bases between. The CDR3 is CASSDFNRRSKGYTF. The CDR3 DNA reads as TGCGCCAGCAGCGACTTCAACAGGAGATCTAAAGGCTACACCTTC.

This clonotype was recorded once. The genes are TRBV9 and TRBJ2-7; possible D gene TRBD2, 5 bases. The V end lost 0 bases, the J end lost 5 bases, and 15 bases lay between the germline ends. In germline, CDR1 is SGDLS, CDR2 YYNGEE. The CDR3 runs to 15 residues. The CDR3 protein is CASSVDPRAWDEQYF. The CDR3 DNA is TGTGCCAGCAGCGTAGATCCGAGGGCATGGGACGAGCAGTACTTC.

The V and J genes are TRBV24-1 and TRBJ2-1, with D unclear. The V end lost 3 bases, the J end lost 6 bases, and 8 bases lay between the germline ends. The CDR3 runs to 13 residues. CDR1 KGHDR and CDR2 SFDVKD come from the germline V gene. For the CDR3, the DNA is TGTGCCACCAGTGATCCCCCAAGCAATGAGCAGTTCTTC. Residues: CATSDPPSNEQFF.

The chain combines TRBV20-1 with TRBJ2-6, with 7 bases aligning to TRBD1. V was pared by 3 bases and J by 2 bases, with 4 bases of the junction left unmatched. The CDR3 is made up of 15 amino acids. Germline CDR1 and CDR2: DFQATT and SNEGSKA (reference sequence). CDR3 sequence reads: CSARLTGTGANVLTF. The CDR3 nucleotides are TGCAGTGCTAGGTTGACAGGGACTGGGGCCAACGTCCTGACTTTC.

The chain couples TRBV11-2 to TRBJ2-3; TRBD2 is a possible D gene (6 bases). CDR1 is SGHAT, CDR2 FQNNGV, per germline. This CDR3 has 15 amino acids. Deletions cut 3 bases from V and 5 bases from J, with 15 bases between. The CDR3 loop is CASSFLTSLVDTQYF. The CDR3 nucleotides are TGTGCCAGCAGCTTTTTAACTAGCTTAGTAGATACGCAGTATTTT.

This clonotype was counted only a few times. CDR3 sequence: CASSLTSGGYEQYF. CDR3 DNA: TGTGCCAGCAGCCTCACTAGCGGGGGATACGAGCAGTACTTC. The V gene is TRBV7-2, the J gene TRBJ2-7, with 11 positions matching TRBD2. J was trimmed by 4 bases and V by 5 bases; bases with no gene match: 4. CDR1 is SGHTA and CDR2 is FQGNSA in the germline V gene. This CDR3 has 14 amino acids.

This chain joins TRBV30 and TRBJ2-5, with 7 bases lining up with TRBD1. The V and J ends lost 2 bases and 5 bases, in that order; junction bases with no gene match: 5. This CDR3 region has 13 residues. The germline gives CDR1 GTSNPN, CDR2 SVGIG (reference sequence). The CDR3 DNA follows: TGTGCCTGGAGTTTTGACAGGGCTGAGACCCAGTACTTC. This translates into CAWSFDRAETQYF.

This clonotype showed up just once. CDR3 protein: CSASGVLSLREKLFF. The CDR3 region has the DNA TGCAGTGCATCAGGGGTCCTCAGTCTTCGTGAAAAACTGTTTTTT. This chain connects TRBV20-1 to TRBJ1-4, with D perhaps TRBD1 (6 bases). V lost 6 bases and J lost 7, with 21 bases in between. CDR1 and CDR2 (germline): DFQATT, SNEGSKA (reference sequence). The CDR3 contains 15 residues.

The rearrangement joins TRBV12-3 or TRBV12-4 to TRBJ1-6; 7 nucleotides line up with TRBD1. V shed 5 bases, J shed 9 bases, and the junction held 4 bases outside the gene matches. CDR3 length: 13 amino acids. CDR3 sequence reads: CASSARQGSPLHF. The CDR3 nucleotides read TGTGCCAGCAGTGCAAGACAGGGTTCACCCCTCCACTTT.

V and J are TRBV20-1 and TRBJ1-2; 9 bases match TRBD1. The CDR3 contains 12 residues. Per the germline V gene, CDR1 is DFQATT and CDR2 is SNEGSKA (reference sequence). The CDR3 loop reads CSLRTGDYGYTF. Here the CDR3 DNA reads TGCAGCTTGCGGACAGGGGACTATGGCTACACCTTC.

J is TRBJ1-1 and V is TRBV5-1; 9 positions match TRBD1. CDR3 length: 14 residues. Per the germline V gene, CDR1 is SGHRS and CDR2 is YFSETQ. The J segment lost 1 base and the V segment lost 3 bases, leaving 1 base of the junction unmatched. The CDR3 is CASSWDRANTEAFF. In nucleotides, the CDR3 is TGCGCCAGCAGCTGGGACAGGGCGAACACTGAAGCTTTCTTT.